This TCR beta chain was identified during a study of glioma-infiltrating T cells (dated by TCRdb to 2016 to 2017). About the full investigation: Low-grade gliomas were WHO grade II oligodendrogliomas or astrocytomas, and glioblastomas were WHO grade IV tumors sampled at initial rather than recurrent diagnosis. Before surgery, glioma patients were given dexamethasone for six or fewer days. For blood libraries, the target was roughly 4.5- to 11-fold sequencing coverage of about a million peripheral T cells. Glioma tissue, non-neoplastic brain tissue and matched peripheral blood mononuclear cells were used as sources from which TCR alpha- and beta-chain repertoires were sequenced. To gauge divergence between tissue and blood T-cell populations, every tissue-infiltrating repertoire was compared against the peripheral blood repertoire from the same patient. Three low-grade glioma patients, several primary glioblastoma patients, and three non-glioma patients who contributed non-neoplastic brain tissue made up the paired cohort.

Overall results and qualifications from the work: VJ-independent divergence between tissue and blood was found to be below expectation in non-neoplastic patients but above expectation in all gliomas, particularly low-grade gliomas. Very few CDR3 sequences were shared between tissue and blood, attributed to high CDR3 diversity and limited sampling. Patients with low tissue-blood divergence were marked by a signature set of shared blood CDR3 motifs, and this signature set was depleted in highly divergent patients. Group comparisons rested on small numbers: three non-neoplastic, three low-grade glioma and several glioblastoma patients.

TCR alpha and beta CDR3 regions were amplified with the iRepertoire nested amplicon-rescue multiplex PCR (arm-PCR) platform from RNA. The input for one-step reverse transcription and amplification was about 85-450 ng of tissue mRNA or PBMC total RNA. Following bead purification, Illumina adapters were added by a secondary multiplex PCR, and libraries between 200 and 400 bp were gel-purified. Internal 6-nucleotide barcodes were carried by the libraries and were used for demultiplexing. Libraries were sequenced on an Illumina MiSeq with 2x220 or 2x250 nucleotide paired-end reads. From the authors' description of their analysis: FLASH 1.2.11 was used to merge paired reads, and BWA-MEM then aligned the reads to the GRCh37 human genome before TRA and TRB reads were extracted. An IMGT-derived reference of cassette sequences and CDR3 motifs, with pseudogenes included, was used for V and J assignment. Reads were translated in three frames, and productive CDR3s were defined as those with a C...FGXG motif and no stop codons. Unique combinations of V-J cassette pair and CDR3 amino acid sequence were defined as clonotypes. Filtering of reads was based on Hamming distance, with the threshold set by the sequence error rate of each sample in mapped regions. TCRdb reworked the public reads: Q25 trimming with fastp, MiXCR clone assembly, productive beta chains retained. Duplicate CDR3 protein sequences are folded into a single record with the most common DNA and genes. In this record, the V and J calls reflect TCRdb's handling and not the investigators' own analysis. The table for this sample lists a few hundred thousand distinct CDR3 sequences; around 38% of them were counted only once. Of the sample, around 12% falls within the top ten clones.

Immediately after resection, surgical brain or tumor specimens were cryofrozen in liquid nitrogen, with peripheral blood cells collected concurrently. The CDR3 runs 16 amino acids, cysteine and phenylalanine included. CDR3 DNA only is kept here, 48 bases in frame from base 1. Relative to germline, V is 4 bases shorter and J is 0 bases shorter, with 14 bases between their ends. Sequences SGHKS (CDR1) and YYEKEE (CDR2) are obtained from the germline V gene (reference sequence). For this clonotype: The antigen it recognizes is unknown. No base quality information exists; no much larger clone differs at one position.

Sequences were obtained from glioma tissue, nonneoplastic brain tissue, or PBMCs (not recorded which). The chain was built from TRBV5-5 and TRBJ1-3; too little of a D gene remains to name it. The clonotype originates from a human donor with low-grade glioma or glioblastoma, undergoing nonglioma brain surgery, or in good health (not recorded which). The DNA is as follows: TGTGCCAGCAGCAACCCTGACGGTATCTCTGGAAACACCATATATTTT. It specifies CASSNPDGISGNTIYF.